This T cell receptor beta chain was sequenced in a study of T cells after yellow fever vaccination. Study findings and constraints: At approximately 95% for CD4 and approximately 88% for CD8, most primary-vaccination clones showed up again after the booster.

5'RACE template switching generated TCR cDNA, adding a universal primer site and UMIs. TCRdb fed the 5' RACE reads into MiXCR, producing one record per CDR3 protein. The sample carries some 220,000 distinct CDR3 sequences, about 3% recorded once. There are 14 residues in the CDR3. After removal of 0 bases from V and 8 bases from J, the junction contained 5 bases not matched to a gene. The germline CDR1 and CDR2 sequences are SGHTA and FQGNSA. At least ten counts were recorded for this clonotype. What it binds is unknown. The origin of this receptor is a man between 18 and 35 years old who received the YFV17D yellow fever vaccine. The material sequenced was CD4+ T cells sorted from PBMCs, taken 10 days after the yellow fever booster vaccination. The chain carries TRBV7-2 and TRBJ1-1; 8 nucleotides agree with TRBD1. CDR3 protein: CASSLARQGIEAFF. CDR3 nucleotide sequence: TGTGCCAGCAGCTTAGCGAGACAGGGGATCGAAGCTTTCTTT. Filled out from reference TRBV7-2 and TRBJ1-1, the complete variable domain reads GAGVSQSPSNKVTEKGKDVELRCDPISGHTALYWYRQSLGQGLEFLIYFQGNSAPDKSGLPSDRFSAERTGGSVSTLTIQRTQQEDSAVYLCASSLARQGIEAFFGQGTRLTVV.